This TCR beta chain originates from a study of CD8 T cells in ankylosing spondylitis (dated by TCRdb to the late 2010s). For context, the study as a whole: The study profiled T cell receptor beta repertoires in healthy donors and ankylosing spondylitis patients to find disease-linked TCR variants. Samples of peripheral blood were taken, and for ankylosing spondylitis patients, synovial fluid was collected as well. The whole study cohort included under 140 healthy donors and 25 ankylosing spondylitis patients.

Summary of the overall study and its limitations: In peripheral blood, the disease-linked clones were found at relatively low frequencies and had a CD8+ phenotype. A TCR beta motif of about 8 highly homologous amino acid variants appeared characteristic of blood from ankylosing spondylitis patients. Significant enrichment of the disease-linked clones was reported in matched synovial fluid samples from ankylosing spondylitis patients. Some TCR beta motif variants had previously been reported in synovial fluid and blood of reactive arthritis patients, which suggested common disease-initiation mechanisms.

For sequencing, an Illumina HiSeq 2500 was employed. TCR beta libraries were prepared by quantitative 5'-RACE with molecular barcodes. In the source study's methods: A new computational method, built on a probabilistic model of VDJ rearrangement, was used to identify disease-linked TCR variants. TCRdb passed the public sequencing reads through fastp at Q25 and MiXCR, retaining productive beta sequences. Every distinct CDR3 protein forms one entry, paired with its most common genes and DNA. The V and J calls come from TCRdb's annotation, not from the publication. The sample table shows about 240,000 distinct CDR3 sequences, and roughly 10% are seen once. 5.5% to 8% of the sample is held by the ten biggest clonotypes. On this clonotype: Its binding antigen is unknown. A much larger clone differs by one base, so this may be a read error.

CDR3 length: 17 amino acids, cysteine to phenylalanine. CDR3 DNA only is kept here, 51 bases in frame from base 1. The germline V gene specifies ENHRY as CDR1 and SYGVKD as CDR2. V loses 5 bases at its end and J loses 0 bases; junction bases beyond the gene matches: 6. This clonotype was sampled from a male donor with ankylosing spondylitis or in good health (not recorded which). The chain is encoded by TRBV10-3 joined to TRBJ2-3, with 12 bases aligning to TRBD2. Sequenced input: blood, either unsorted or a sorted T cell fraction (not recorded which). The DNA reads TGTGCCATCAGTAGGAGGGGGACTAGCGGGAGCACAGATACGCAGTATTTT. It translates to CAISRRGTSGSTDTQYF.